This note documents a single TCR beta chain sequence. The CDR3 contains 13 residues. The V gene lost 3 bases and the J gene lost 2 bases, with 7 bases spanning the gap. CDR1 is LNHDA, CDR2 SQIVND, per germline (reference sequence). These data come from a study of control samples from healthy donors and cancer patients. The repertoire was sequenced with immunoSEQ multiplex PCR; TCRdb's copy has only in-frame clones and lacks some. The repertoire consists of about 34,000 clones, with more than 85% occurring once and the leading ten covering about 1.5%. The source of this sequence is a woman in her thirties or forties with lung cancer. The sequenced material came from PBMCs. The gene calls are TRBV19 and TRBJ2-5; no definite D call. The CDR3 DNA reads TGTGCCAGTAGTATGGGCCAGCAAGAGACCCAGTACTTC. Amino acid sequence: CASSMGQQETQYF.